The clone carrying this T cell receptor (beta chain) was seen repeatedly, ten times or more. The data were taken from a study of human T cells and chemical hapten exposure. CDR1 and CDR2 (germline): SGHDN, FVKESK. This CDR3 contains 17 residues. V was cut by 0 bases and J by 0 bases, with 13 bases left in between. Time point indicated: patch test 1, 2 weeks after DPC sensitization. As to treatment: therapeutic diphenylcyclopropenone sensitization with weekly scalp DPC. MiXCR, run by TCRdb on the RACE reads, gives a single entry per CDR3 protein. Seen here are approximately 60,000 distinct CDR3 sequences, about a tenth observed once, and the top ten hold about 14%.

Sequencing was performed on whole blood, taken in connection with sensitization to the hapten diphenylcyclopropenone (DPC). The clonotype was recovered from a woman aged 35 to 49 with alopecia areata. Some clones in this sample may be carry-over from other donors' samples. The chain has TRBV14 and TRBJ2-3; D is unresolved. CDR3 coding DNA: TGTGCCAGCAGCCAAGATTATAGGCTAACTAGCACAGATACGCAGTATTTT. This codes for CASSQDYRLTSTDTQYF.